This T cell receptor beta chain is drawn from a study of cytomegalovirus exposure and HLA in healthy donors (dated by TCRdb to between 2016 and 2019). For the study in its entirety: An earlier analysis of several hundred of the donors reported about 280 Gb of sequence data and 117 million unique TCR beta sequences obtained from around 180 million T cells. Around 320 gigabases of sequencing data and roughly 90 million unique TCR sequences were included in an early release covering several hundred HLA-typed donors. The genetic ancestry cluster associated with self-reported Caucasian donors included 81% of the approximately 410 genotyped donors. The study aimed to test whether signatures of past pathogen exposure could be identified by cataloging public T cell receptors. Using immunosequencing, the study profiled T cell repertoires from about 610 subjects and related those repertoires to cytomegalovirus serostatus. A separate validation cohort of roughly 120 different subjects was used in addition to the roughly 620-subject first cohort. To predict cytomegalovirus infection status, the study combined high-throughput TCR immunosequencing, statistical association of individual TCRs with disease status, and machine learning. A later analysis re-examined previously published TCR beta repertoires from just over 650 donors and added high-resolution HLA genotyping to investigate patterns of TCR occurrence. Rather than drawing on any new phenotypic data, the later analysis identified candidate immune exposures from TCR beta sequences and the way those sequences occurred across donors. In an earlier analysis of 500 to 650 of the donors, high-throughput TCR beta sequencing was used to judge whether each TCR beta V gene segment behaved as functional or pseudogenic. Donor age, sex, ethnicity and CMV serostatus were compiled together with the repertoire data. A later genetic analysis took genome-wide SNP genotypes for about 65% of the 666 donors and used that subset as a discovery cohort. Every repertoire in the discovery cohort had been generated on one and the same sequencing platform. HLA typing covered class I and class II loci at four-digit resolution. Typing coverage varied by locus: roughly 629-630 donors for A, B, C, DRB1 and DQB1; some 520 for DQA1; around 610 for DPA1; roughly 450 for DPB1. Roughly 5 DR-DQ haplotypes were handled as single units for association and clustering, since linkage in the cohort was strong. Across some 400 genotyped donors of the cohort, an average of approximately 220,000 unique TCR beta nucleotide sequences per donor were sequenced, and about a sixth of those sequences were non-productive. What the work shows at the level of the full study, not this receptor alone: According to the authors, the approach could potentially be generalized to other disease states and immunological phenotypes. The earlier analysis of fewer than 750 of the donors excluded roughly 17 rarely observed V segments, including chromosome 9 orphons, because counts were too low. In vitro tests confirmed that a few of the cytomegalovirus-associated TCR beta chains recognize cytomegalovirus antigens. When HLA alleles, especially DR and DQ, strongly co-occurred, attributing TCR associations to individual alleles was difficult. In a later analysis, several top co-occurrence clusters were reported to appear linked to parvovirus B19, influenza, CMV and Epstein-Barr virus. In a later analysis, more than 15,000 TCR beta sequences were associated with specific HLA alleles at a false discovery rate of 0.05. In a later analysis, HLA-associated TCR beta chains were found to be more clonally expanded and to have lower generation probabilities than equally common non-associated chains. V-gene and J-gene trimming of TCR beta chains was associated with a missense DCLRE1C variant in a later genetic analysis, and the association was replicated in an independent cohort. Sequencing depth was assumed to be roughly uniform across donors in the presence/absence analyses, though that assumption may not hold. In a later analysis, most CMV-associated TCR beta chains were found to appear HLA-restricted, with HLA associations seemingly driven largely by CMV exposure. Because HLA typing was unavailable for some donors at each locus, only the typed subset was used in association tests. The study gave a list of more than 150 TCR beta chains associated with cytomegalovirus. Linkage disequilibrium might explain the correlated functional status among segregating V segments, but an unknown experimental factor could not be ruled out. In a later genetic analysis, fewer N-insertions in productive TCRs were reported among donors in an Asian-associated ancestry cluster than the approximately 710-donor mean. In an earlier analysis of roughly 500 of the donors, most TCR beta V segments appeared in productive rearrangements about 90% or about 30% of the time, broadly matching IMGT annotations. CMV serostatus was the only immune exposure information available for the cohort. According to a later analysis, TCR association rates differed among HLA loci, with DRB1 alleles showing the most associated TCRs and HLA-C alleles showing the fewest. The classifier was reported to diagnose cytomegalovirus status with high specificity and sensitivity in both the original cohort and the validation cohort. A further reported finding was that TCR beta sequences accurately predicted the HLA-A and HLA-B alleles for most subjects in the first cohort. This cohort had only TCR beta chains sequenced, and the lack of alpha or paired-chain data limited which features could be detected. Most TCR sequences were observed very rarely across donors, whereas some public TCRs were present in many individuals. Some IMGT-functional V segments, including TRBV6-2 and TRBV6-3, could not be told apart with the 87-base-pair reads, so those segments were excluded. The sequencing pipeline was judged likely to have produced a cluster of highly shared sequence variants as a technical artifact.

At the junction V is shortened by 4 bases and J by 6 bases; bases outside the gene matches: 6. The CDR3 goes from the cysteine to the phenylalanine over 13 residues. Only the CDR3 region is kept as DNA, spanning 39 bases read in frame from base 1. The CDR1 and CDR2 encoded by the germline V gene are LGHNA and YNFKEQ. The cohort was made up of approximately 670 healthy bone marrow donors. At the time of sampling, all cohort members were nominally healthy, though unrecorded immune exposures were likely present. The donor tested CMV seronegative, placing the donor among the 352 seronegative members of the cohort. Each donor provided a peripheral blood sample, and peripheral blood mononuclear cells were used for TCR beta sequencing. Genomic DNA extraction from the blood cell samples was performed with the Qiagen DNeasy Blood Extraction Kit. Library preparation was by the immunoSEQ multiplex PCR assay. A mixture of 60 forward primers for TCR Vbeta segments and 13 reverse primers for TCR Jbeta segments was used in the multiplex PCR. The CDR3 region of rearranged TCR beta genes was amplified from genomic DNA by a multiplex PCR assay. On the Illumina HiSeq System, the amplified TCR beta libraries were sequenced as 87-base-pair reads. On the study's bioinformatics: Across the 600 to 700 repertoires, a later analysis counted tens of millions of unique TCR beta chains, some 11 million of which were shared by at least two donors. Raw reads were error-corrected and collapsed into unique sequences with a nearest-neighbor algorithm that merged closely related sequences to remove PCR and sequencing errors. Alignment of CDR3 sequences to IMGT reference sequences was used to assign V, D and J gene segments. For a sequence to be retained, a match of at least six nucleotides to both a V gene segment and a J gene segment was required. Rearrangements were classified as productive when the CDR3 lacked stop codons and remained in frame with V and J, and all other rearrangements were classified as non-productive. CDR3 was defined by IMGT convention, running from the second conserved V-encoded cysteine to the conserved J-encoded phenylalanine. The earlier analysis of 500 to 750 of the donors excluded any sequence lacking an unambiguous match to a single V gene segment. An earlier analysis of 587 of the donors called V segments functional above 56.7% productive rearrangements and segregating when the between-donor standard deviation exceeded 5%. A statistical classification framework was developed to diagnose cytomegalovirus status using the catalog of TCR beta chain sequences. A later analysis assigned V and J genes by comparing TCR nucleotide sequences with IMGT/GENE-DB human TR gene sequences. In a later analysis, CDR3 sequences and most-parsimonious VDJ recombination scenarios were assigned using the TCRdist pipeline. A later analysis defined each TCR beta chain by its CDR3 amino acid sequence plus V-gene family, and excluded reads lacking a unique V-gene family. A later analysis removed 600 or so highly shared, low-generation-probability nucleotide sequences to deal with suspected cross-contamination and a sequencing artifact. For each public chain, a later analysis derived a clonal expansion index from normalized ranks of inferred template counts within each repertoire. In a later analysis, generation probabilities were computed with a VDJ recombination model fitted to out-of-frame rearrangements, and the resulting probabilities were checked against IGoR. In a later analysis, TCR-TCR, TCR-HLA and TCR-CMV co-occurrence was scored with hypergeometric tests, and a repertoire-size bias correction was applied to TCR pairs. A later analysis estimated false discovery rates by permuting HLA or CMV assignments 20 times. In a later analysis, co-occurring TCRs were grouped using DBSCAN, and TCRdist sequence similarity was added for clustering within HLA-allele-positive subsets. For co-occurrence clustering, repertoires with fewer than 30,000 or more than 120,000 public chains were excluded, along with 4 to 6 repertoires with anomalous nucleotide sharing. Drawn from immuneACCESS, this table holds only the in-frame rearrangements with V and J called that TCRdb kept. Clones are partly lost; checked studies trace under half to an unresolved V gene and leave the rest unexplained. That table furnishes V, J and clone size, whereas the DNA furnished D and trimming. This sample is represented by just over 200,000 clones; 65% to 85% of them were singletons. The ten largest clones add up to 1.7% of the sample.

A note on this clone: Its binding antigen is unknown. Base qualities are not recorded, but no much larger clone differs from it by a single base.

This TCR was sampled from a man aged 50-59 years in good health and CMV-seronegative. This sequence uses TRBV4-2 and TRBJ2-7; 7 bases in the middle match TRBD1. What was sequenced was PBMCs. The CDR3 has the sequence CASSRNTGVEQYF. The nucleotide sequence reads TGTGCCAGCAGCCGGAACACAGGGGTCGAGCAGTACTTC.